The present T cell receptor beta chain was sequenced within a study of shared clonotypes between healthy human individuals (dated by TCRdb to the early 2020s). In the study overall: The cohort included three men and a couple of women between 18 and 49 years of age. Different laboratories and diverse techniques were used to prepare libraries and sequence TCR repertoires, to increase sequencing depth and limit assay-specific biases. To estimate repertoire size and how much clonotypes are shared between individuals, the study performed deep sequencing of blood TCR repertoires from a few healthy adults. For each donor, three plates each were used for CD4 naive and CD4 memory, two plates were used for CD8 naive, and one plate was used for CD8 memory. Each donor's leukapheresis produced roughly between roughly 0.85 and 9.5 billion PBMCs.

Using the deep immunoSEQ assay, TCR CDR3 regions were amplified from genomic DNA by multiplex PCR. For each cell subset, the extracted genomic DNA was distributed evenly across all wells of several immunoSEQ 96-well plates, and each plate served as one replicate. For sorted subsets, 200 ng of genomic DNA, equivalent to 25,000 to 35,000 T cell genomes, went into each replicate PCR. Purified libraries were quantified with a Qubit 3.0 fluorometer, sized on a Bioanalyzer 2100, and re-quantified with the KAPA Library Quantification kit. A separate single-read 150-cycle Illumina NextSeq 550 flow cell was used to sequence each immunoSEQ 96-well plate. Per the authors' processing: The immunoSEQ output contained only junctional sequences without quality scores, so filtering could not match that applied to full-length reads. To assign V/J genes and CDR3, sequences were annotated using PyIR, a Python wrapper for IgBLAST v1.9, with IMGT germline references. Any read was removed if the V/J assignment was weak (E-value above 1e-6), the CDR3 was missing, or the read contained stop codons, out-of-frame junctions, or ambiguous translated residues. V3J clonotypes were defined as sequences sharing the same inferred V gene, J gene, and CDR3 amino acid sequence. Percentage overlap between repertoires was calculated by dividing the number of shared unique clonotypes by the size of the smaller repertoire. RTK rarefaction, the Chao1 estimator, and Recon v2.1 estimates of unobserved clonotypes were used to assess repertoire richness. OLGA was used to compute generation probabilities for all TCRbeta clonotypes that the gDNA method yielded from a handful of donors. TCRdb re-hosts the immuneACCESS table, in-frame sequences only. Its copies lack some clones; in the studies checked, an unresolved V gene accounts for under half of them, and the cause for the rest is not known. That table supplies the V and J calls and clone size; D and trimming were determined from the DNA. In all, the sample holds approximately 120,000 clones, and over 65% of those were seen once. Roughly 24% of the sample comes from the top ten.

Donors were healthy HIV-negative adults with no recently reported acute infections or vaccinations. Only Caucasian adults living in Nashville, Tennessee, USA were represented among the donors. The CD8 memory samples were a combination of magnetically selected CD45RO+ cells and CCR7-negative CD45RA+ effector memory (TemRA) cells. After blood collection by leukapheresis, PBMCs were isolated using Ficoll-Histopaque density gradient centrifugation and then cryopreserved in the vapor phase of liquid nitrogen. Analytical flow cytometry was used to check the purity and quantity of each magnetically sorted T cell population. Genomic DNA was isolated from every sorted fraction and measured by UV absorbance on a Nanodrop 2000c. General conclusions and limits of the study: Compared with non-shared clonotypes, clonotypes shared by all four sorted-subset donors had higher generation probabilities. Larger estimated clonotype richness was generally found for naive subsets than for memory subsets. Sampling was limited to blood, and TCR repertoires in tissue likely differ from TCR repertoires in blood. The small number of donors limited the genetic and exposure-history diversity represented. Incomplete sequencing was indicated by rarefaction of sorted-subset datasets, despite the large sequencing depth. Across a handful of donors, around 5% of naive CD4, approximately 3.6% of naive CD8, under 2.5% of memory CD4, and approximately 0.4% of memory CD8 clonotypes were shared. Pairwise subsampling led to the expectation that sequencing depth would affect the degree of clonotype sharing among donors.

From cysteine to phenylalanine, the CDR3 is 14 amino acids long. The DNA shown is the 42-base CDR3, in frame from base 1. CDR1 and CDR2 are read off the germline V gene as MNHEY and SVGAGI. The germline V and J ends show losses of 6 bases and 7 bases respectively, and no gene match explains 8 bases of the junction. On this clone itself: This clone's antigen is unknown. No quality values exist for individual bases; no much larger clone is one base distant.

The sequenced sample consisted of memory CD8+ T cells sorted from blood. What the cell subset or site label conveys for this sample: CD45RO+ cells pooled with CCR7-negative TemRA cells. The chain links TRBV6-5 with TRBJ1-5; 8 bases in the junction line up with TRBD1. This clonotype was obtained from a woman aged 25 to 39 in good health. The DNA reads TGTGCCAGCAGAATCGGACAGGGCGGACAGCCCCAGCATTTT. Its translation reads: CASRIGQGGQPQHF.